What follows is one TCR beta chain and its context. Its antigen specificity is not known. No much larger clone exists at a distance of one base, and base qualities are not known. This sample is drawn from a study of Ad26.COV2.S vaccination and SARS-CoV-2 variants (dated by TCRdb to the early 2020s). Describing the broader study: Sequencing of the TCRbeta repertoire served to evaluate the specificity and breadth of SARS-CoV-2-reactive T cell receptors following Ad26.COV2.S vaccination. The TCR-sequenced set comprised about 32 samples: about 19 Ad26.COV2.S vaccine recipients, 5 placebo recipients and 8 SARS-CoV-2 convalescent individuals. General conclusions and limits of the study: After vaccination, spike-specific CD8+ and CD4+ T cell responses were reported to show substantial breadth. Comparable non-spike TCR breadth was observed between vaccine and placebo recipients, consistent with only spike being contained in the vaccine. The authors noted that the TCR breadth and depth analyses may have underestimated total T cell responses. Compared with placebo recipients, Ad26.COV2.S recipients showed higher spike-specific TCR breadth (P = 0.0014).

Measured from the cysteine to the phenylalanine, the CDR3 is 20 residues long. Here the CDR3 DNA is all that survives: 60 bases in frame from base 1. The immunoSEQ Assay was used to sequence TCRbeta CDR3 regions. After extraction, genomic DNA underwent amplification by bias-controlled multiplex PCR, followed by high-throughput sequencing. The original pipeline was this. To quantify the absolute abundance of each unique TCRbeta CDR3 region, sequences were collapsed and filtered. Usable DNA was measured by amplifying reference genes present in all nucleated cells, and TCRbeta template counts were normalized to that usable DNA to estimate T cell fraction. Repertoire TCRs were annotated as SARS-CoV-2-specific when V gene, CDR3 amino acid sequence and J gene were exactly matched to a known reactive TCR set. The reference SARS-CoV-2 TCR set was derived from MIRA and filtered for enrichment in COVID-19-positive ImmuneCODE repertoires, a step that removed public or cross-reactive TCRs. Using the MIRA antigens, annotated TCRs were further analysed by specific ORF or by position within an ORF. Breadth was defined as the number of annotated unique rearrangements divided by the total number of unique productive rearrangements, and depth was defined as the summed frequency of the annotated unique rearrangements. Two-sided Wilcoxon rank-sum tests were applied when comparing TCR breadth between groups. TCRdb limited this immuneACCESS table to in-frame rearrangements with V and J called. A share of clones is missing; checked studies link under half to unresolved V genes, and the rest is unexplained. V and J calls and clone size follow that table, whereas D and trimming were derived from the DNA. The sample has more than 150,000 clones on record, around nine tenths of them singletons. Around 6.3% of the sample belongs to the ten largest clones.

The time point label on this specimen signifies: individuals recovered from natural SARS-CoV-2 infection. The clonotype comes from a human donor who had recovered from COVID-19. The chain employs TRBV21-1 and TRBJ2-7; the table's D call, TRBD2, has no DNA check behind it. TRBV21-1 is noted as a pseudogene. Sequenced here: peripheral blood, sampled after recovery from COVID-19. The nucleotides read TGTGCCAGCAGCCCTTGGACTAGCGGGGGGATGTTTGGGACCTCCTACGAGCAGTACTTC. Translated, it reads CASSPWTSGGMFGTSYEQYF.